These T cell receptor beta chains were read from a single sample in a study of blood T cell repertoires in COVID-19. The assay was immunoSEQ multiplex PCR, and TCRdb's table has in-frame clones only and misses some. This repertoire shows roughly 92,000 clones, 90% found once; its top ten account for 3.5% to 5%. The sample comprised peripheral blood. The source of these receptors is an elderly woman with active or convalescent COVID-19. Each CDR3 is given with its conserved first and last residue. D genes are given only for firm matches. The listing skips clone size in some rows; elsewhere it reads once, few, many or a size class.

J gene: TRBJ2-7
V gene: TRBV18
clone size: -
D gene: TRBD1
CDR3 protein: CASSLPGGGYEQYF
CDR3 DNA: TGTGCCAGCTCACTCCCAGGGGGCGGCTACGAGCAGTACTTC

J gene: TRBJ2-1
V gene: TRBV6-2/TRBV6-3
clone size: -
D gene: TRBD1
CDR3 protein: CASSSTDREVF
CDR3 DNA: TGTGCCAGCAGTTCTACGGACAGGGAGGTCTTC

J gene: TRBJ1-2
V gene: TRBV6-5
clone size: -
D gene: -
CDR3 protein: CASSYRGGHGYGYTF
CDR3 DNA: TGTGCCAGCAGTTACCGGGGGGGGCACGGCTATGGCTACACCTTC

J gene: TRBJ1-1
V gene: TRBV10-3
clone size: -
D gene: TRBD1
CDR3 protein: CATLLDRDGTEAFF
CDR3 DNA: TGTGCCACCCTCCTGGACAGGGACGGCACTGAAGCTTTCTTT

J gene: TRBJ2-1
V gene: TRBV4-1
clone size: many
D gene: -
CDR3 protein: CASSHKDSQDYNEQFF
CDR3 DNA: TGCGCCAGCAGCCATAAGGACAGTCAGGACTACAATGAGCAGTTCTTC

J gene: TRBJ1-4
V gene: TRBV5-1
clone size: once
D gene: TRBD1
CDR3 protein: CASSAAGGPIFELFF
CDR3 DNA: TGCGCCAGCAGCGCCGCAGGGGGCCCCATTTTTGAACTGTTTTTT

J gene: TRBJ2-5
V gene: TRBV23-1
clone size: -
D gene: TRBD2
CDR3 protein: CASSLSGSEETQYF
CDR3 DNA: TGCGCCAGCAGTCTCAGCGGGAGTGAAGAGACCCAGTACTTC

J gene: TRBJ1-1
V gene: TRBV3-1/TRBV3-2
clone size: once
D gene: -
CDR3 protein: CASSQEGPRGKAFF
CDR3 DNA: TGTGCCAGCAGCCAAGAAGGTCCTAGAGGGAAAGCTTTCTTT

J gene: TRBJ2-2
V gene: TRBV5-4
clone size: -
D gene: TRBD1
CDR3 protein: CASSARGRNTGELFF
CDR3 DNA: TGTGCCAGCAGCGCCAGGGGGCGGAACACCGGGGAGCTGTTTTTT

J gene: TRBJ1-1
V gene: TRBV7-2
clone size: once
D gene: -
CDR3 protein: CASSLGQIRGTEAFF
CDR3 DNA: TGTGCCAGCAGCTTAGGACAGATCAGGGGAACTGAAGCTTTCTTT

J gene: TRBJ2-1
V gene: TRBV11-2
clone size: -
D gene: TRBD2
CDR3 protein: CASSLGAGAYNEQFF
CDR3 DNA: TGTGCCAGCAGCTTAGGTGCGGGAGCCTACAATGAGCAGTTCTTC

J gene: TRBJ1-2
V gene: TRBV4-3
clone size: -
D gene: -
CDR3 protein: CASSPESGVGGYTF
CDR3 DNA: TGCGCCAGCAGCCCCGAATCAGGGGTCGGTGGCTACACCTTC

J gene: TRBJ1-3
V gene: TRBV5-5
clone size: -
D gene: -
CDR3 protein: CASSQNRGQPYFGNTIYF
CDR3 DNA: TGTGCCAGCAGCCAAAACCGAGGACAGCCCTACTTTGGAAACACCATATATTTT

J gene: TRBJ2-7
V gene: TRBV19
clone size: few
D gene: TRBD1
CDR3 protein: CASSTSRTGGNEQYF
CDR3 DNA: TGTGCCAGTAGTACCTCTCGGACAGGGGGTAACGAGCAGTACTTC

J gene: TRBJ2-3
V gene: TRBV19
clone size: once
D gene: TRBD2
CDR3 protein: CASSIASGSMTDTQYF
CDR3 DNA: TGTGCCAGTAGTATTGCTAGCGGGAGTATGACAGATACGCAGTATTTT

J gene: TRBJ1-2
V gene: TRBV28
clone size: once
D gene: -
CDR3 protein: CASSSGLIGRSYGYTF
CDR3 DNA: TGTGCCAGCAGTTCGGGACTGATAGGTCGTAGCTATGGCTACACCTTC

J gene: TRBJ1-1
V gene: TRBV19
clone size: -
D gene: -
CDR3 protein: CASTPPHNSFTEAFF
CDR3 DNA: TGTGCCAGTACCCCTCCCCACAACAGTTTTACTGAAGCTTTCTTT

J gene: TRBJ2-1
V gene: TRBV2
clone size: once
D gene: TRBD2
CDR3 protein: CASSFGRGGRISYNEQFF
CDR3 DNA: TGTGCCAGCAGCTTTGGCCGGGGGGGGAGGATCTCCTACAATGAGCAGTTCTTC

J gene: TRBJ1-4
V gene: TRBV5-1
clone size: -
D gene: -
CDR3 protein: CASSLVGERNEKLFF
CDR3 DNA: TGCGCCAGCAGCTTGGTCGGGGAGAGAAATGAAAAACTGTTTTTT

J gene: TRBJ2-5
V gene: TRBV5-1
clone size: -
D gene: -
CDR3 protein: CASSLETGEETQYF
CDR3 DNA: TGCGCCAGCAGCCTGGAGACGGGAGAAGAGACCCAGTACTTC

J gene: TRBJ2-7
V gene: TRBV6-6
clone size: -
D gene: -
CDR3 protein: CASNTPTEPQYF
CDR3 DNA: TGTGCCAGCAATACCCCAACCGAGCCGCAGTACTTC

J gene: TRBJ2-1
V gene: TRBV5-4
clone size: -
D gene: TRBD1
CDR3 protein: CASSLYSTGIINNEQFF
CDR3 DNA: TGTGCCAGCAGCTTGTATTCGACAGGGATTATTAACAATGAGCAGTTCTTC

J gene: TRBJ2-1
V gene: TRBV5-1
clone size: -
D gene: TRBD2
CDR3 protein: CASSALLAGSNEQFF
CDR3 DNA: TGCGCCAGCAGCGCCTTACTAGCGGGGTCCAATGAGCAGTTCTTC

J gene: TRBJ1-1
V gene: TRBV24-1
clone size: few
D gene: TRBD1
CDR3 protein: CATSDSKTGEGMRTFF
CDR3 DNA: TGTGCCACCAGTGATTCAAAGACAGGGGAGGGGATGAGAACTTTCTTT

J gene: TRBJ2-7
V gene: TRBV19
clone size: -
D gene: -
CDR3 protein: CASSRRQGAQYF
CDR3 DNA: TGTGCCAGTTCGCGACGGCAGGGCGCGCAGTACTTC

J gene: TRBJ1-1
V gene: TRBV5-1
clone size: -
D gene: TRBD1
CDR3 protein: CASSTGQGQMNTEAFF
CDR3 DNA: TGCGCCAGCAGCACTGGACAGGGGCAAATGAACACTGAAGCTTTCTTT

J gene: TRBJ2-3
V gene: TRBV3-1/TRBV3-2
clone size: -
D gene: TRBD2
CDR3 protein: CASSQEASGTTDTQYF
CDR3 DNA: TGTGCCAGCAGCCAAGAGGCTAGCGGGACCACAGATACGCAGTATTTT

J gene: TRBJ2-2
V gene: TRBV5-1
clone size: once
D gene: -
CDR3 protein: CASSSEGVGGELFF
CDR3 DNA: TGCGCCAGCAGCTCCGAAGGGGTCGGCGGGGAGCTGTTTTTT

J gene: TRBJ1-1
V gene: TRBV2
clone size: few
D gene: -
CDR3 protein: CASSNGRMNTEAFF
CDR3 DNA: TGTGCCAGCAGTAATGGTAGAATGAACACTGAAGCTTTCTTT

J gene: TRBJ1-2
V gene: TRBV6-4
clone size: -
D gene: -
CDR3 protein: CASSDTAGNYGYTF
CDR3 DNA: TGTGCCAGCAGTGATACTGCCGGTAACTATGGCTACACCTTC

J gene: TRBJ1-4
V gene: TRBV9
clone size: few
D gene: -
CDR3 protein: CASSAQGGGEKLFF
CDR3 DNA: TGTGCCAGCAGCGCGCAGGGAGGCGGTGAAAAACTGTTTTTT

J gene: TRBJ1-1
V gene: TRBV5-1
clone size: -
D gene: -
CDR3 protein: CASSLDTETAFF
CDR3 DNA: TGCGCCAGCAGCTTGGATACGGAGACGGCTTTCTTT

J gene: TRBJ2-1
V gene: TRBV19
clone size: once
D gene: -
CDR3 protein: CASRGPLGGSSYNEQFF
CDR3 DNA: TGTGCCAGTAGGGGACCCCTTGGGGGGAGCTCCTACAATGAGCAGTTCTTC

J gene: TRBJ2-1
V gene: TRBV28
clone size: once
D gene: TRBD2
CDR3 protein: CASSSPLGGNEQFF
CDR3 DNA: TGTGCCAGCAGTTCACCATTGGGGGGGAATGAGCAGTTCTTC

J gene: TRBJ1-1
V gene: TRBV19
clone size: -
D gene: -
CDR3 protein: CASSMGRPGRPNTEAFF
CDR3 DNA: TGTGCCAGTAGTATGGGTCGGCCAGGGCGGCCGAACACTGAAGCTTTCTTT

J gene: TRBJ2-2
V gene: TRBV7-2
clone size: -
D gene: TRBD2
CDR3 protein: CASSSALAGAGTGELFF
CDR3 DNA: TGTGCCAGCAGCTCCGCACTAGCGGGAGCGGGAACCGGGGAGCTGTTTTTT

J gene: TRBJ2-3
V gene: TRBV2
clone size: few
D gene: -
CDR3 protein: CASSPYASTDTQYF
CDR3 DNA: TGTGCCAGCAGTCCTTACGCGAGCACAGATACGCAGTATTTT

J gene: TRBJ1-1
V gene: TRBV30
clone size: -
D gene: -
CDR3 protein: CAWSVNLGTEAFF
CDR3 DNA: TGTGCCTGGAGTGTAAATCTAGGTACTGAAGCTTTCTTT

J gene: TRBJ1-5
V gene: TRBV6-6
clone size: -
D gene: -
CDR3 protein: CASSYRTGQPQHF
CDR3 DNA: TGTGCCAGCAGTTATCGAACCGGTCAGCCCCAGCATTTT

J gene: TRBJ1-4
V gene: TRBV10-3
clone size: -
D gene: -
CDR3 protein: CAISDGGPNEKLFF
CDR3 DNA: TGTGCCATCAGTGACGGGGGACCTAATGAAAAACTGTTTTTT

J gene: TRBJ2-7
V gene: TRBV19
clone size: -
D gene: -
CDR3 protein: CASSRTYQDEQYF
CDR3 DNA: TGTGCCAGTAGTAGGACATATCAGGACGAGCAGTACTTC

J gene: TRBJ1-1
V gene: TRBV5-6
clone size: -
D gene: -
CDR3 protein: CASSLALSNTEAFF
CDR3 DNA: TGTGCCAGCAGCTTGGCACTTTCGAACACTGAAGCTTTCTTT

J gene: TRBJ1-3
V gene: TRBV21-1
clone size: few
D gene: -
CDR3 protein: CASSKVRRSGNTIYF
CDR3 DNA: TGTGCCAGCAGCAAAGTTCGCAGATCTGGAAACACCATATATTTT

J gene: TRBJ1-2
V gene: TRBV12-3/TRBV12-4
clone size: -
D gene: -
CDR3 protein: CASSFGSFGYTF
CDR3 DNA: TGTGCCAGCAGTTTCGGGTCCTTTGGCTACACCTTC

J gene: TRBJ1-3
V gene: TRBV12-3/TRBV12-4
clone size: few
D gene: -
CDR3 protein: CASGLSGNTIYF
CDR3 DNA: TGTGCCAGCGGGCTCTCTGGAAACACCATATATTTT

J gene: TRBJ2-1
V gene: TRBV5-1
clone size: -
D gene: -
CDR3 protein: CASSFSGVRYNEQFF
CDR3 DNA: TGCGCCAGCAGCTTTTCGGGAGTTCGGTACAATGAGCAGTTCTTC

J gene: TRBJ2-2
V gene: TRBV9
clone size: -
D gene: TRBD1
CDR3 protein: CASSAGTGNTGELFF
CDR3 DNA: TGTGCCAGCAGCGCCGGGACAGGAAACACCGGGGAGCTGTTTTTT

J gene: TRBJ2-3
V gene: TRBV5-1
clone size: -
D gene: -
CDR3 protein: CASSIQLTDTQYF
CDR3 DNA: TGCGCCAGCAGTATCCAACTCACAGATACGCAGTATTTT

J gene: TRBJ2-2
V gene: TRBV4-3
clone size: -
D gene: TRBD2
CDR3 protein: CASSQDFSAGGYTGELFF
CDR3 DNA: TGCGCCAGCAGCCAAGATTTTTCGGCGGGAGGCTACACCGGGGAGCTGTTTTTT

J gene: TRBJ1-4
V gene: TRBV5-1
clone size: -
D gene: -
CDR3 protein: CASSLVENSEKLFF
CDR3 DNA: TGCGCCAGCAGCTTGGTTGAGAATAGTGAAAAACTGTTTTTT